The clone carrying this T cell receptor (beta chain) was observed many times. Its matching antigen is unknown. To make TCR beta libraries, researchers used iRepertoire HTBI primers and Arm-PCR of CDR3 regions. TCRdb passed the multiplex PCR reads through MiXCR, listing each CDR3 protein once. This table has approximately 350,000 distinct CDR3 sequences, about 17% appearing once. These data are taken from a study of regulatory T cells in long-lasting Graves disease. Study-wide points: Repertoires from persistent disease leaned toward TRBV28, TRBJ1-2 and TRBJ2-5.

This sample's time point: newly diagnosed GD, antithyroid drugs for less than 3 months. Researchers made the TCR library from RNA that was extracted from PBMCs. American Thyroid Association guidelines were used to diagnose Graves' disease. From each patient, roughly 10 milliliters of peripheral blood was drawn and collected into an EDTA anticoagulant tube. Trimming left V 5 bases short and J 14 bases short, with 20 bases between. Per the germline V gene, CDR1 is SGHTA and CDR2 is FQGNSA. The CDR3 is 13 amino acids. These data were also filed under a second study, of T cells in Graves' hyperthyroidism and ophthalmopathy. That source adds: Researchers barred patients who had uncontrolled infection, other autoimmune disease, pregnancy or lactation.

The chain joins TRBV7-2 to TRBJ2-3; TRBD1 is a possible D gene (7 bases). The sequencing used peripheral blood mononuclear cells (PBMCs), collected at new diagnosis, from a patient treated with antithyroid drugs. The TCR comes from a young woman with Graves disease. DNA of the CDR3: TGTGCCAGCAGCCAGGGGGGAACAGGGGAGCGGTATTTT. This translates into CASSQGGTGERYF.